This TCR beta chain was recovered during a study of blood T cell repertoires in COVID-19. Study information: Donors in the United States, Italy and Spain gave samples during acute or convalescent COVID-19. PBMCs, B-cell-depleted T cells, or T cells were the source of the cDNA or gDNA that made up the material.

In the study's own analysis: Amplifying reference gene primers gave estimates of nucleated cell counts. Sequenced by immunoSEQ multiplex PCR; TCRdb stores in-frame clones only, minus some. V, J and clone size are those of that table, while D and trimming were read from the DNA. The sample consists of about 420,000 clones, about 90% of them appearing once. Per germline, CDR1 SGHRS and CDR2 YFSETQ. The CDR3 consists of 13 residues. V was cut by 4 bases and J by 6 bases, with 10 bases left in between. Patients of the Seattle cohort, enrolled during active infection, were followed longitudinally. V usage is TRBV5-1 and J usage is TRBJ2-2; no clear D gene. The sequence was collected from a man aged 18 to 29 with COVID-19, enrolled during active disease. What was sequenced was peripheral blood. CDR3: CASSIYSPGELFF. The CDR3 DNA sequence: TGCGCCAGCAGCATCTATTCCCCCGGGGAGCTGTTTTTT.